This TCR beta chain comes out of a study of T cell responses to AZD1222 COVID-19 vaccine. Background on the study: Second-dose timings of about 4 or about 12 weeks were pooled. Notes on the study in general: Two AZD1222 doses significantly raised spike-specific TCR breadth and depth over controls.

CDR3 length: 14 residues. V gave up 1 base and J gave up 4 bases, with 9 bases separating them. The germline CDR1 and CDR2 sequences are LNHNV and YYDKDF (reference sequence). Comment on this clone: Its target is unknown.

This table comes from immunoSEQ multiplex PCR, and its TCRdb copy is limited to in-frame clones, with some not included. The sample has about 140,000 clones, more than 85% seen once. J is TRBJ2-3 and V is TRBV15, with unresolved D. The receptor's source is an adult in good health. The sample was peripheral blood, taken on day 0 of AZD1222 vaccination. CDR3: CATSRVKGSDTQYF. For the CDR3, the DNA is TGTGCCACCAGCAGAGTGAAGGGATCAGATACGCAGTATTTT. The variable domain in full, completed from reference TRBV15 and TRBJ2-3, reads DAMVIQNPRYQVTQFGKPVTLSCSQTLNHNVMYWYQQKSSQAPKLLFHYYDKDFNNEADTPDNFQSRRPNTSFCFLDIRSPGLGDTAMYLCATSRVKGSDTQYFGPGTRLTVL.